The 31 T cell receptor beta chains below come from one sample, sequenced in a study of blood T cells in healthy people across ages. Primers used in a second PCR of about 6 to 11 cycles were a sample-barcoded 5' primer and a J-beta primer mix. TCRdb analysed the 5' RACE reads with MiXCR anew, one entry per CDR3 protein. The sample contains more than 1,400,000 distinct CDR3 sequences, around 39% of which appear only once. The sequencing sample was made of blood. These receptors originate from a woman aged 18-29 years in good health.

This rearrangement joins TRBV6-1 to TRBJ2-1; no clear D gene. This CDR3 contains 13 residues. V gave up 7 bases and J gave up 4 bases, with 11 bases separating them. Germline V lookup: CDR1 MNHNS, CDR2 SASEGT. The CDR3 nucleotides read TGTGCCAGCACCCGATATGGGTACAATGAGCAGTTCTTC. Its translation is CASTRYGYNEQFF.

This clonotype showed up just a few times. The V call is TRBV20-1, the J call TRBJ2-7, with a tentative D call TRBD1 (6 bases). The CDR3 has 15 amino acids. Germline CDR1 is DFQATT and CDR2 is SNEGSKA (reference sequence). Between the trimmed V and J ends, which lost 0 bases and 0 bases, there was a span of 12 bases. The CDR3 protein is CSARDRNRASYEQYF. The CDR3 nucleotides are TGCAGTGCTAGAGATAGGAACAGGGCCTCCTACGAGCAGTACTTC.

V is TRBV3-1 and J is TRBJ2-1; no firm D call. CDR1 LGHDT and CDR2 YNNKEL come from the germline V gene (reference sequence). The CDR3 sequence is 14 residues long. Deletions cut 1 base from V and 2 bases from J, with 6 bases between. As DNA, the CDR3 is TGTGCCAGCAGCCAAGGGTACGCCTACAATGAGCAGTTCTTC. Protein sequence: CASSQGYAYNEQFF.

This chain links TRBV20-1 with TRBJ1-1; perhaps TRBD1 as D (5 bases). Germline CDR1 DFQATT, CDR2 SNEGSKA (reference sequence). This CDR3 has 13 residues. V was cut by 3 bases and J by 7 bases, with 15 bases left in between. The CDR3 spells CSASLIRDHEAFF. The CDR3 DNA follows: TGCAGTGCTAGTCTTATCAGGGATCATGAAGCTTTCTTT.

In this sample, this clonotype turned up a few times. It may be a read error: a sequence one base away is much more abundant. The chain links TRBV5-1 to TRBJ2-1; 7 bases map to TRBD1. V shed 7 bases and J 0 bases; nucleotides not matched to a gene: 4. The CDR3 is made up of 14 amino acids. Germline CDR1 SGHRS, CDR2 YFSETQ. Written as DNA, the CDR3 is TGCGCCAGCTGCCGGGACAGCTCCTACAATGAGCAGTTCTTC. Amino acids: CASCRDSSYNEQFF.

The chain combines TRBV9 with TRBJ2-7, with D unclear. The CDR3 covers 12 residues. Deletions cut 3 bases from V and 6 bases from J, with 10 bases between. Germline loops: CDR1 SGDLS, CDR2 YYNGEE. The CDR3 spells CASSAHGIEQYF. The CDR3 DNA is TGTGCCAGCAGCGCCCATGGAATCGAGCAGTACTTC. Supplemented by reference TRBV9 and TRBJ2-7, the full variable domain reads DSGVTQTPKHLITATGQRVTLRCSPRSGDLSVYWYQQSLDQGLQFLIQYYNGEERAKGNILERFSAQQFPDLHSELNLSSLELGDSALYFCASSAHGIEQYFGPGTRLTVT.

The chain carries TRBV6-5 and TRBJ2-7; weak D call: TRBD2 (5 bases). The germline V gene encodes CDR1 MNHEY and CDR2 SVGAGI. Trimming shortened V by 6 bases and J by 2 bases, and 17 bases separated the two germline ends. The CDR3 is 15 residues long. CDR3 DNA: TGTGCCAGCAGCCGGAATCCGGGGATCCCCTACGAGCAGTACTTC. This sequence encodes CASSRNPGIPYEQYF.

The genes are TRBV15 and TRBJ2-7; 15 nucleotides align to TRBD2. Trimming cost V 3 bases and J 7 bases; bases outside gene matches: 13. Germline loops: CDR1 LNHNV, CDR2 YYDKDF (reference sequence). This CDR3 is 18 amino acids long. DNA of the CDR3: TGTGCCACCAGCAGTTGGACTAGCGGGAGGGCCTCCTACAATGAGCAGTACTTC. It translates to CATSSWTSGRASYNEQYF.

The chain has TRBV20-1 and TRBJ2-5; tentative D call: TRBD2 (7 bases). Germline V CDR1 and CDR2: DFQATT, SNEGSKA (reference sequence). Trimming cost V 6 bases and J 1 base, with 24 bases left between them. The length of the CDR3 is 17 residues. The CDR3: CSATFWGGGLTQETQYF. The CDR3 DNA is TGCAGTGCCACCTTTTGGGGGGGCGGGTTAACCCAAGAGACCCAGTACTTC.

This chain uses TRBV6-1 with TRBJ1-5; TRBD1 matches at 11 bases. CDR1 and CDR2 from the germline V gene are MNHNS and SASEGT. CDR3 size: 20 residues. V lost 6 bases to trimming and J lost 0 bases; unmatched junction nucleotides: 16. CDR3 in DNA: TGTGCCAGCAGACTTAATCTCGGGACAGGGGGGTCTTATAGCAATCAGCCCCAGCATTTT. Protein sequence: CASRLNLGTGGSYSNQPQHF.

V usage is TRBV25-1 and J usage is TRBJ2-2, with D perhaps being TRBD1 or TRBD2 (5 bases each). The CDR3 runs to 11 residues. V lost 10 bases and J 4 bases, leaving 7 bases between the germline ends. Germline assignment: CDR1 MGHDK and CDR2 SYGVNS. CDR3 in amino acids: CAIGGTGELFF. The DNA for the CDR3 is TGTGCCATTGGGGGCACCGGGGAGCTGTTTTTT.

This clonotype turned up a few times. The chain recombines TRBV7-2 with TRBJ2-1; maybe TRBD2 (6 bases). Trimming took 8 bases from V and 1 from J, leaving 15 bases between them. CDR3 size: 15 residues. The V gene's germline CDR1 is SGHTA and CDR2 FQGNSA. The CDR3 loop reads CASGEAGLSYNEQFF. CDR3 bases: TGTGCCAGCGGAGAAGCAGGACTATCCTACAATGAGCAGTTCTTC.

This clonotype was counted between two and nine times. The chain combines TRBV6-5 with TRBJ2-1; 12 nucleotides align to TRBD2. This CDR3 region has 16 residues. CDR1 MNHEY and CDR2 SVGAGI come from the germline V gene. The trim removed 2 bases at V and 7 bases at J, leaving 6 bases unmatched. CDR3 DNA: TGTGCCAGCAGTTACCTGCCTAGCGGGGGGGCGAATGAGCAGTTCTTC. It yields the protein CASSYLPSGGANEQFF.

This clonotype was seen only a few times. The chain uses TRBV7-2 and TRBJ1-1, with D unclear. This CDR3 is 14 amino acids long. V shed 6 bases and J shed 5 bases, with 16 bases lying between them. CDR1 is SGHTA, CDR2 FQGNSA, per germline. CDR3: CASSPQTGRTEAFF. In nucleotides, the CDR3 is TGTGCCAGCAGTCCCCAGACCGGGCGGACTGAAGCTTTCTTT.

The chain employs TRBV5-1 and TRBJ1-6; 9 bases are shared with TRBD1. V shed 4 bases and J 8 bases; nucleotides not matched to a gene: 4. Germline loops: CDR1 SGHRS, CDR2 YFSETQ. The CDR3 consists of 14 residues. CDR3 in DNA: TGCGCCAGCAGCCCACAGGGGGCAGATTCACCCCTCCACTTT. This gives the protein CASSPQGADSPLHF.

This clonotype was found a few times. The chain has TRBV2 and TRBJ2-4; 7 nucleotides match TRBD2. The CDR3 extends over 14 amino acids. The V gene end was trimmed by 6 bases and the J gene end by 4 bases; junction bases not matched to a gene: 6. From germline, CDR1 is SNHLY and CDR2 FYNNEI. For the CDR3, the DNA is TGTGCCAGCAGCACAAGCGGGGTTAAAAACATTCAGTACTTC. Amino acids: CASSTSGVKNIQYF.

V usage is TRBV4-1 and J usage is TRBJ2-1, with 7 bases that match TRBD2. The CDR3 length is 15 residues. J was trimmed by 7 bases and V by 1 base; bases with no gene match: 7. Germline V gives CDR1 MGHRA, CDR2 YSYEKL. CDR3 sequence reads: CASSQGGLNHNEQFF. CDR3 DNA: TGCGCCAGCAGCCAAGGGGGACTAAATCATAATGAGCAGTTCTTC.

Here the CDR3 reads CASSLGSGDTEAFF. CDR3 bases: TGCGCCAGCAGCTTGGGCTCAGGAGACACTGAAGCTTTCTTT. The chain couples TRBV5-1 to TRBJ1-1; D not certain. Germline V gene lookup returns CDR1 SGHRS and CDR2 YFSETQ. The CDR3 consists of 14 residues. The V and J ends lost 0 bases and 3 bases respectively, with 9 bases between them.

This clonotype was found a few times. The chain uses TRBV6-6 and TRBJ2-5; 7 positions match TRBD1. Losses at the gene ends were 5 bases for V and 5 bases for J; bases not matched to a gene: 17. The CDR3 loop spans 17 amino acids. Germline loops: CDR1 MNHNY, CDR2 SVGAGI (reference sequence). The CDR3 sequence: CASSTPPDRAVVETQYF. In DNA, the CDR3 is TGTGCCAGCAGTACACCTCCCGACAGGGCCGTAGTGGAGACCCAGTACTTC.

The chain is built from TRBV10-3 and TRBJ1-6; D is possibly TRBD1 (6 bases). The CDR3 contains 13 residues. V lost 6 bases to trimming and J lost 10 bases, with 13 bases between them. Germline-derived CDR1 and CDR2 are ENHRY and SYGVKD. CDR3 in amino acids: CAISTGTDSPLHF. The CDR3, as DNA: TGTGCCATCAGCACAGGGACGGACTCACCCCTCCACTTT.

The V and J genes are TRBV28 and TRBJ2-7; 8 bases align to TRBD1. The V segment lost 3 bases and the J segment 5 bases; nucleotides outside the gene matches: 6. The CDR3 has 14 amino acids. The germline V gene has CDR1 MDHEN and CDR2 SYDVKM. The DNA of the CDR3 is TGTGCCAGCAGTTTGACAGGGGAGCGGGACGAGCAGTACTTC. Protein: CASSLTGERDEQYF.

Remarks on this clonotype: One end of the junction is discordant with germline, which a read error may explain. The genes are TRBV10-3 and TRBJ2-1; D may be TRBD2 (7 bases). This CDR3 spans 18 amino acids. Germline-derived CDR1 and CDR2 are ENHRY and SYGVKD. In DNA, the CDR3 is TGTGCCATCAGTGATTTGGGCGGGGGCCGTCAGGCCTACAATGAGCGGTTCTTC. This codes for CAISDLGGGRQAYNERFF.

V is TRBV3-1 and J is TRBJ2-5, with D perhaps matching TRBD2 (5 bases). The CDR3 runs 12 residues. Germline V gives CDR1 LGHDT, CDR2 YNNKEL (reference sequence). Trimming shortened V by 4 bases and J by 13 bases, and 16 bases separated the two germline ends. The CDR3 reads CASSPRAQRMYF. Here the CDR3 DNA reads TGTGCCAGCAGCCCCAGAGCGCAGCGGATGTACTTC.

V and J are TRBV12-3 or TRBV12-4 and TRBJ2-5, with 9 bases aligning to TRBD2. With V trimmed by 1 base and J by 5 bases, 8 bases remained unmatched. This CDR3 spans 16 amino acids. CDR3 DNA sequence: TGTGCCAGCAGTTTAGGGAGCCTAGCGGGAATGGAGACCCAGTACTTC. It translates to CASSLGSLAGMETQYF.

Only a few counts were recorded for this clonotype. V usage is TRBV5-1 and J usage is TRBJ1-2, with TRBD1 matching 9 bases. J gave up 7 bases and V 5 bases, and 9 bases lay outside the gene matches. Per the germline V gene, CDR1 is SGHRS and CDR2 is YFSETQ. The length of the CDR3 is 14 residues. The CDR3 DNA follows: TGCGCCAGCAGTTCTGGACAGGGGAGCTCTGGCTACACCTTC. This encodes CASSSGQGSSGYTF.

This clonotype occurred many times. The chain couples TRBV11-2 to TRBJ2-5; D gene unclear. Trimming took off 5 bases at V and 1 base at J, with 17 bases between the two ends. The CDR3 runs to 16 residues. Germline V lookup: CDR1 SGHAT, CDR2 FQNNGV. For the CDR3, the DNA is TGTGCCAGCAGCCCCCTAGATTCTGTGGCCCAAGAGACCCAGTACTTC. Amino acids: CASSPLDSVAQETQYF.

The gene calls are TRBV11-1 and TRBJ2-7; 8 nucleotides agree with TRBD2. The CDR3 is 19 residues long. Trimming at V came to 1 base and at J to 7 bases, leaving 21 bases not matched to a gene. Germline V lookup: CDR1 SGHAT, CDR2 FQDESV (reference sequence). This CDR3 reads CASSLDYTRAGDPYNEQYF. The CDR3 region has the DNA TGTGCCAGCAGCTTAGATTACACCAGAGCGGGAGACCCCTACAATGAGCAGTACTTC.

This clonotype was seen repeatedly, ten times or more. This chain links TRBV3-1 with TRBJ1-2; perhaps TRBD1 as D (5 bases). Germline assignment: CDR1 LGHDT and CDR2 YNNKEL (reference sequence). There are 12 residues in the CDR3. Trimming removed 8 bases at V and 2 bases at J, with 9 bases between. The CDR3 bases are TGTGCCAGCTCACAGGAGAACTATGGCTACACCTTC. Its protein is CASSQENYGYTF.

In its sample, this clonotype was seen a few times. CDR3 in DNA: TGTGCCAGCAGCTTGGCCGGGACACATCATAGTGAGCAGTTCTTC. Protein product: CASSLAGTHHSEQFF. The gene calls are TRBV3-1 and TRBJ2-1; tentatively, D is TRBD1 (6 bases). Per germline, CDR1 LGHDT and CDR2 YNNKEL (reference sequence). Trimming took 5 bases from V and 9 from J, leaving 20 bases between them. The CDR3 totals 15 residues.

The chain couples TRBV11-1 to TRBJ2-3; TRBD2 matches 15 bases. This CDR3 is built from 21 residues. Germline assignment: CDR1 SGHAT and CDR2 FQDESV (reference sequence). J was trimmed by 2 bases and V by 2 bases; bases with no gene match: 14. This CDR3 is CASSLTAGTSGRLLSTDTQYF. CDR3 in DNA: TGTGCCAGCAGCTTAACGGCCGGGACTAGCGGGAGGCTACTCTCCACAGATACGCAGTATTTT.

The chain has TRBV29-1 and TRBJ1-2, with D perhaps matching TRBD1 (6 bases). V was shortened by 6 bases and J by 2 bases, with 19 bases between the two germline ends. The CDR3 runs 15 residues. Germline V gene lookup returns CDR1 SQVTM and CDR2 ANQGSEA. The CDR3 is CSVFPSTGTNYGYTF. CDR3 sequence (DNA): TGCAGCGTCTTCCCGTCGACAGGTACCAACTATGGCTACACCTTC.